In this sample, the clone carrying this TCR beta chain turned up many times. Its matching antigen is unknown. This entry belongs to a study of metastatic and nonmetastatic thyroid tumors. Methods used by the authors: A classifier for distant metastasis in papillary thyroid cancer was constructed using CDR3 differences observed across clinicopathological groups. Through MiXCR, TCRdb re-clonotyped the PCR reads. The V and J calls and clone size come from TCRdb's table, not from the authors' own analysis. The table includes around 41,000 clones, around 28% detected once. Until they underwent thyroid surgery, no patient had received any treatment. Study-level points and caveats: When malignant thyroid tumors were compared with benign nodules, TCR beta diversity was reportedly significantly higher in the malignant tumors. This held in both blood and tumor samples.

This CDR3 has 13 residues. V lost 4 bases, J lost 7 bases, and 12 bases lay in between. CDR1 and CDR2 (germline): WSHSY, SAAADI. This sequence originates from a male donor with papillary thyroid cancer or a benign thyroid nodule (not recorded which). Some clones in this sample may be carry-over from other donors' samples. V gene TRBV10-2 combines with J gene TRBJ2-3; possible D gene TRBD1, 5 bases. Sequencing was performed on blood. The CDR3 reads CASSVGAPYTQYF. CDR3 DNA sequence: TGCGCCAGCAGTGTTGGGGCTCCTTATACGCAGTATTTT.